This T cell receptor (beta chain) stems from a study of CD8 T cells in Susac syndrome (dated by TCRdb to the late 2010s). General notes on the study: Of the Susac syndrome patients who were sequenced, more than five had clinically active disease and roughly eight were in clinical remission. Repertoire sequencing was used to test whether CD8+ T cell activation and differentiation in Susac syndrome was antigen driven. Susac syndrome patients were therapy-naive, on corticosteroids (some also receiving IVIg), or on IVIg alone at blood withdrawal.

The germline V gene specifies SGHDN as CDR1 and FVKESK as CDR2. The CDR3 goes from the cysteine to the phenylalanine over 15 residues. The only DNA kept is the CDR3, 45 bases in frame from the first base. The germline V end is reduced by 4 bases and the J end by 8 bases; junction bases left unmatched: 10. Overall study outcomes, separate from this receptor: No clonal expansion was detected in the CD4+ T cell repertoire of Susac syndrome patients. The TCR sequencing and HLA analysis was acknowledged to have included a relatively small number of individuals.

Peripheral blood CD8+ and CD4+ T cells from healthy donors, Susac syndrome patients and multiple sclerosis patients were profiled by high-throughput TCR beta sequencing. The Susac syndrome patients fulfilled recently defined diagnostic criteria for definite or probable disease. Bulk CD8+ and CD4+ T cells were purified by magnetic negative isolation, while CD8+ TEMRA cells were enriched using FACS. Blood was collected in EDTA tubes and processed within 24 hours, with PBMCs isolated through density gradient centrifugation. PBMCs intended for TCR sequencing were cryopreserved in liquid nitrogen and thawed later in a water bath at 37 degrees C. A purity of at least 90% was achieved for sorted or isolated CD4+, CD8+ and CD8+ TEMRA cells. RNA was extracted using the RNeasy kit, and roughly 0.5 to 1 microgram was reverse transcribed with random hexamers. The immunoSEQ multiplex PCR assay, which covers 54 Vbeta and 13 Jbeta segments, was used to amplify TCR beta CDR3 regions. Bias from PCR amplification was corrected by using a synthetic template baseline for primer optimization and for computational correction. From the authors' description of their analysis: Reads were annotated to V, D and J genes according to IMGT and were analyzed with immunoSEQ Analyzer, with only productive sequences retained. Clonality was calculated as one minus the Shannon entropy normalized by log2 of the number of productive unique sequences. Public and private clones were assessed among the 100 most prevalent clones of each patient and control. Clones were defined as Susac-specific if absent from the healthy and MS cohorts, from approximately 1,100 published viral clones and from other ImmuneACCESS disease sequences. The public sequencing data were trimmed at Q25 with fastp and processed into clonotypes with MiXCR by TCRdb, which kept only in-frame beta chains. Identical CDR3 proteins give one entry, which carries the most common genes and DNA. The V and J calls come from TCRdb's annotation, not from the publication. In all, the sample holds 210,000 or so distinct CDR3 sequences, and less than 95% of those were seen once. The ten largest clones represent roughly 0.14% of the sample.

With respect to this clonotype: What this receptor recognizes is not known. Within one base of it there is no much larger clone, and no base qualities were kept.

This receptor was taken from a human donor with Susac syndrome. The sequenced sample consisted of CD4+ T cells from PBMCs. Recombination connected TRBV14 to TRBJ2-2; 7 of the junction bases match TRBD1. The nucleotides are TGTGCCAGCAGCCGCAGACAGGGAACCGGAGGGGAGCTGTTTTTT. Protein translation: CASSRRQGTGGELFF.